These T cell receptor beta chains were read from a single sample in a study of graft-versus-host responses after intestinal transplantation. The table came from immunoSEQ multiplex PCR; TCRdb's copy has only in-frame clones and leaves some out. The data show 80,000 or so clones, 80% to 95% seen once. The source material was PBMCs, sampled 98 days after intestinal transplantation. All receptors come from a human patient who received an intestinal transplant, so some T cells may come from the graft donor. CDR3s include the opening cysteine and the closing phenylalanine or tryptophan. Fields, in order: J gene, clone size, D gene, V gene, CDR3 length, CDR3 protein, CDR3 DNA. D genes are given only for firm matches. A row's size may be missing; if present it is once, few, many or a size class.

j_call: TRBJ2-5; clone_size: .; d_call: .; v_call: TRBV7-3; cdr3_length: 15; cdr3_aa: CASSLTLGPGETQYF; cdr3_nt: TGTGCCAGCAGCTTAACACTGGGGCCGGGGGAGACCCAGTACTTC
j_call: TRBJ1-2; clone_size: .; d_call: .; v_call: TRBV29-1; cdr3_length: 13; cdr3_aa: CSVVSGATYGYTF; cdr3_nt: TGCAGCGTGGTATCCGGGGCCACCTATGGCTACACCTTC
j_call: TRBJ1-4; clone_size: .; d_call: TRBD1; v_call: TRBV18; cdr3_length: 17; cdr3_aa: CASSRVGQDATNEKLFF; cdr3_nt: TGTGCCAGCTCGCGGGTGGGACAGGATGCAACTAATGAAAAACTGTTTTTT
j_call: TRBJ2-7; clone_size: once; d_call: TRBD2; v_call: TRBV18; cdr3_length: 18; cdr3_aa: CASSPGQTSTSWDYEQYF; cdr3_nt: TGTGCCAGCTCACCGGGGCAGACCTCGACTAGCTGGGACTACGAGCAGTACTTC
j_call: TRBJ2-3; clone_size: .; d_call: .; v_call: TRBV6-5; cdr3_length: 15; cdr3_aa: CASRRREYSTDTQYF; cdr3_nt: TGTGCCAGCAGACGTCGGGAATATAGCACAGATACGCAGTATTTT
j_call: TRBJ2-2; clone_size: .; d_call: .; v_call: TRBV4-1; cdr3_length: 15; cdr3_aa: CASSSTPGSVGELFF; cdr3_nt: TGCGCCAGCAGCTCAACCCCGGGGAGTGTCGGGGAGCTGTTTTTT
j_call: TRBJ2-1; clone_size: .; d_call: TRBD2; v_call: TRBV19; cdr3_length: 19; cdr3_aa: CASSITVPAGTSGPNEQFF; cdr3_nt: TGTGCCAGTAGTATAACAGTCCCAGCCGGGACTAGCGGACCCAATGAGCAGTTCTTC
j_call: TRBJ2-5; clone_size: few; d_call: TRBD1; v_call: TRBV27; cdr3_length: 16; cdr3_aa: CASSLDDRVMRETQYF; cdr3_nt: TGTGCCAGCAGTCTGGATGACAGGGTAATGAGGGAGACCCAGTACTTC
j_call: TRBJ2-4; clone_size: once; d_call: .; v_call: TRBV7-2; cdr3_length: 15; cdr3_aa: CASTVGGLAKNIQYF; cdr3_nt: TGTGCCAGCACCGTAGGAGGGCTAGCCAAAAACATTCAGTACTTC
j_call: TRBJ2-4; clone_size: .; d_call: .; v_call: TRBV2; cdr3_length: 17; cdr3_aa: CASSAGVGLGFGNIQYF; cdr3_nt: TGTGCCAGCAGCGCAGGGGTCGGATTAGGGTTTGGAAACATTCAGTACTTC